Shown below are 10 T cell receptor beta chains from a single sample sequenced in a study of long-term antiretroviral therapy in people with HIV. At survey level, the immunoSEQ assay was run in its v3.0 version. Clones were read by immunoSEQ multiplex PCR, and TCRdb kept only the in-frame ones, dropping some. The table shows under 12,000 clones, with around 80% occurring only once. Source: unsorted PBMCs, taken 7.2 years after starting antiretroviral therapy. Source of these receptors: a man between 50 and 59 years old with HIV.

The chain joins TRBV27 to TRBJ1-2; 7 bases agree with TRBD1. The J segment lost 4 bases and the V segment lost 5 bases, leaving 7 bases of the junction unmatched. The germline CDR1 and CDR2 sequences are MNHEY and SMNVEV (reference sequence). This CDR3 is 14 amino acids long. CDR3 sequence reads: CASSPGTAFYGYTF. For the CDR3, the DNA is TGTGCCAGCAGTCCCGGGACAGCCTTCTATGGCTACACCTTC.

This clone was observed a few times. This chain joins TRBV7-9 and TRBJ2-5; TRBD2 matches 7 bases. Germline trimming cut 1 base from V and 7 bases from J; bases unmatched to any gene: 12. The CDR3 consists of 16 residues. Germline CDR1 reads SEHNR; CDR2 reads FQNEAQ (reference sequence). The CDR3 DNA sequence: TGTGCCAGCAGCTTAGAGTTTTCAGCGGGGCCCATGACCCAGTACTTC. This sequence encodes CASSLEFSAGPMTQYF.

CDR3 amino acids: CASSTGLNEQFF. CDR3 bases: TGTGCCAGCAGCACAGGGTTGAATGAGCAGTTCTTC. V is TRBV9 and J is TRBJ2-1; a possible D gene is TRBD1 (6 bases). Germline V gene sequence: CDR1 SGDLS, CDR2 YYNGEE. Trimming cost V 4 bases and J 7 bases, with 9 bases left between them. This CDR3 contains 12 residues. Full variable domain (outside the CDR3, taken from reference TRBV9 and TRBJ2-1): DSGVTQTPKHLITATGQRVTLRCSPRSGDLSVYWYQQSLDQGLQFLIQYYNGEERAKGNILERFSAQQFPDLHSELNLSSLELGDSALYFCASSTGLNEQFFGPGTRLTVL.

The CDR3 nucleotides are TGTGCCAGCAGCTTAGAGGGGGAGCTGTTTTTT. The encoded protein is CASSLEGELFF. The chain combines TRBV13 with TRBJ2-2; no firm D call. With 1 base removed from V and 8 bases from J, the gap between germline ends came to 2 bases. CDR3 length: 11 residues. Germline CDR1 PRHDT, CDR2 FYEKMQ (reference sequence).

This clone was found once. The chain recombines TRBV27 with TRBJ1-5; 7 bases fit TRBD1. V lost 1 base and J lost 2; bases outside the gene matches: 8. CDR3 length: 17 amino acids. Germline CDR1 MNHEY, CDR2 SMNVEV (reference sequence). CDR3 bases: TGTGCCAGCAGTTTATTATCCCCCGACAGGGGCAATCAGCCCCAGCATTTT. Translating it yields CASSLLSPDRGNQPQHF.

The chain recombines TRBV5-4 with TRBJ1-1, with a possible D match to TRBD1 (5 bases). The CDR3 is made up of 13 amino acids. The germline gives CDR1 SGHNT, CDR2 YYREEE (reference sequence). The V gene lost 0 bases and the J gene lost 6 bases, with 9 bases spanning the gap. In nucleotides, the CDR3 is TGTGCCAGCAGCTTGGGGGGGAGGGCTGAAGCTTTCTTT. Translated, it gives CASSLGGRAEAFF.

Only one count was recorded for this clone. The chain carries TRBV11-3 and TRBJ1-6, with D uncertain. CDR3 length: 16 amino acids. The germline V gene encodes CDR1 SGHNT and CDR2 YENEEA. V was shortened by 0 bases and J by 0 bases, with 6 bases between the two germline ends. CDR3 amino acids: CASSLDVSSYNSPLHF. As DNA, the CDR3 is TGTGCCAGCAGCTTAGACGTAAGCTCCTATAATTCACCCCTCCACTTT.

The chain joins TRBV5-4 to TRBJ1-1; D remains ambiguous. The CDR3 runs 14 residues. Germline-derived CDR1 and CDR2 are SGHNT and YYREEE (reference sequence). Trimming took 0 bases from V and 0 from J, leaving 6 bases between them. CDR3 nucleotides: TGTGCCAGCAGCTTGGACGGAATGAACACTGAAGCTTTCTTT. This gives the protein CASSLDGMNTEAFF.

The chain links TRBV19 to TRBJ1-1; 10 bases are a match to TRBD1. Germline V gene lookup returns CDR1 LNHDA and CDR2 SQIVND (reference sequence). The CDR3 is 15 residues long. The trim removed 3 bases at V and 3 bases at J, leaving 4 bases unmatched. The CDR3 DNA follows: TGTGCCAGTAGTATGGGGACAGGGGCGTACACTGAAGCTTTCTTT. Amino acids: CASSMGTGAYTEAFF.

This rearrangement joins TRBV7-9 to TRBJ2-4; weak D call: TRBD1 (5 bases). Germline CDR1 is SEHNR and CDR2 is FQNEAQ (reference sequence). The CDR3 loop spans 14 amino acids. Trimming removed 3 bases from V and 3 bases from J, with 9 bases in between. Here the CDR3 reads CASSFDSFKNIQYF. The CDR3 bases are TGTGCCAGCAGCTTTGACAGCTTCAAAAACATTCAGTACTTC.